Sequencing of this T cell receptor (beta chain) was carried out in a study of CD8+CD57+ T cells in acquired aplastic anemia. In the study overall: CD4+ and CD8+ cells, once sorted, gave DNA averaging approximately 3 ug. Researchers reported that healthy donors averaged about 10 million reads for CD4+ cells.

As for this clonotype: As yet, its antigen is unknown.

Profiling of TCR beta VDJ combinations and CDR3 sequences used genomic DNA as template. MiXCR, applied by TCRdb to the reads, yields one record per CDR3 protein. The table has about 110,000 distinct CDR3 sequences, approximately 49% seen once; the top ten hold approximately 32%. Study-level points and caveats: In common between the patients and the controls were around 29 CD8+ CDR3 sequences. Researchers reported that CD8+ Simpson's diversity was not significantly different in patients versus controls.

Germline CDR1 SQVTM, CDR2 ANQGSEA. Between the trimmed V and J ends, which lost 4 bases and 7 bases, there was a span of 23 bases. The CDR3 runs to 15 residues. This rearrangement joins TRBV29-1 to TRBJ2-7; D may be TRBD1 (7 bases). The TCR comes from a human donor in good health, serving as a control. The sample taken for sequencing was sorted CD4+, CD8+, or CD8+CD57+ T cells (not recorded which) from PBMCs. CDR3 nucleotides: TGCAGCGTTGTACACCGCCAGGGGGGTGCTGGGGAGCAGTACTTC. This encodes CSVVHRQGGAGEQYF.